The 3 T cell receptor beta chains below come from one sample, sequenced in a study of T cell responses to AZD1222 COVID-19 vaccine. Measured with immunoSEQ multiplex PCR; TCRdb has only the in-frame clones, and not every one. Of roughly 140,000 clones listed, 94% were seen once; the top ten hold roughly 1.3%. This sample comprised peripheral blood, obtained on day 0 of AZD1222 vaccination. The receptors were sampled from an adult in good health.

V gene TRBV6-5 combines with J gene TRBJ1-5; D unclear. The CDR3 consists of 13 residues. From germline, CDR1 is MNHEY and CDR2 SVGAGI. The germline V and J ends were trimmed by 6 bases and 6 bases, with 12 bases remaining between them. CDR3 residues: CASSQMESQPQHF. CDR3 DNA sequence: TGTGCCAGCAGCCAGATGGAGAGTCAGCCCCAGCATTTT.

The V gene is TRBV2, the J gene TRBJ2-2, with TRBD1 identical over 7 bases. Germline values: CDR1 SNHLY, CDR2 FYNNEI. V lost 6 bases to trimming and J lost 4 bases; unmatched junction nucleotides: 2. The CDR3 is 13 residues long. The CDR3: CASRYRGTGELFF. CDR3 DNA sequence: TGTGCCAGCAGGTACAGGGGCACCGGGGAGCTGTTTTTT.

V usage is TRBV7-2 and J usage is TRBJ2-7; a possible D gene is TRBD1 (5 bases). The CDR3 contains 13 residues. The germline V and J ends were trimmed by 1 base and 5 bases, with 9 bases remaining between them. The germline CDR1 and CDR2 sequences are SGHTA and FQGNSA. CDR3 DNA sequence: TGTGCCAGCAGCTTAGTTGTAGGGGACGAGCAGTACGTC. Translated: CASSLVVGDEQYV.